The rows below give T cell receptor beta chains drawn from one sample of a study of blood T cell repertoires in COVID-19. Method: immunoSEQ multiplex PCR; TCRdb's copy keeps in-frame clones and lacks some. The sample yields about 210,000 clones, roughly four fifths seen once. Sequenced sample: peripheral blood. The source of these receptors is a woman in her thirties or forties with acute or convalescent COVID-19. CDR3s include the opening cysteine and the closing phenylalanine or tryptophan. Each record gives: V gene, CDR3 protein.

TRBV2 CASTIGRDSRHEQYF
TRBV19 CASTDNLYEQYF
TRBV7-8 CASSLATGFSPLHF
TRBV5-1 CASSPRIWTGGESTDTQYF
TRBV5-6 CASSLGSGLNQPQHF
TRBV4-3 CASSVRGEGEQFF
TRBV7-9 CASSLEGVGQQYF
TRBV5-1 CASSLGQGYSYEQYF
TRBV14 CASSQVGPSMNTEAFF
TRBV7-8 CASSLRLAGVGGELFF
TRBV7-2 CASSLVAGEQYF
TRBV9 CASSTGLAGGGSYEQYF
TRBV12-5 CASGHQGAKDTEAFF
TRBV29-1 CSVGARLARNNEQFF
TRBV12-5 CASGLVLGTRYNEQFF
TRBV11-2 CASSLAAGPYNEQFF
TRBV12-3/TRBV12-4 CASSYQGGYEQYF
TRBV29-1 CSVPMGLNTEAFF
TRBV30 CAWSVGVYGYTF
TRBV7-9 CASSRSRGPYEQYF
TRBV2 CASPGTGRYNEQFF
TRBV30 CAWGMTGGPQHF
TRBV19 CASSIVATGFLFTQYF
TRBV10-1 CASPVHEQYF
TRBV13 CASSPSRGETQYF
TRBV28 CASSGQIQYGYTF
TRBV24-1 CATSDAGTSGYYEQYF
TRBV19 CASRGPNPQGRDGYTF
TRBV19 CASSIFLDRGDGYTF
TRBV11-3 CASSLGGTARTAENTEAFF
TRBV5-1 CASSSLRAGGYNEQFF
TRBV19 CASSTPPLGLMKPDTQYF
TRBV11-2 CASSSRLAGVSYNEQFF
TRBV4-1 CASSQVVTDYSNQPQHF
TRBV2 CALQRENTEAFF
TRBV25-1 CASSARLGSIDEQFF
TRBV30 CAWSVTGGDRNTF
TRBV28 CASSPRENYGYTF
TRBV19 CASSIGRDGNTEAFF
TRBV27 CASSQRENSYEQYF
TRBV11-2 CASSLQGEAGYTF
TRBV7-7 CASSLGRYNEQFF
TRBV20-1 CSASFPLAYSSGETQYF
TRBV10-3 CAIRIQGYTEAFF
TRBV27 CASSWTLAGVSGANVLTF
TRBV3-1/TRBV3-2 CASSQGLGLAGREQYF
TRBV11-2 CASSLAGADSRYEQYF
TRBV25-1 CASTSGGGAETQYF
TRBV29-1 CSVPGNVSTGELFF
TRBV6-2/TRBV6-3 CASSSLMANYGYTF
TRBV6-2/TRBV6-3 CASSHLAGGGTDTQYF
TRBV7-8 CASSLTRAGRRTDTQYF
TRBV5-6 CASSTRQGTGNTIYF